This T cell receptor beta chain was identified during a study of CD8 T cells in Susac syndrome. Trimming pared 9 bases from V and 0 bases from J, leaving 8 bases between. Germline CDR1 is KGHDR and CDR2 is SFDVKD. This CDR3 has 13 residues. A quantity of about 0.5 to 1 ug RNA underwent reverse transcription using random hexamers. One entry per CDR3 protein results from TCRdb running MiXCR on the immunoSEQ multiplex PCR reads. Here the sample spans 92,000 or so distinct CDR3 sequences, 95% to 97% being singletons. This clonotype was detected once. This chain connects TRBV24-1 to TRBJ2-1, with unresolved D. The sequence was collected from a human donor with Susac syndrome. Sequenced: CD8+ T cells from PBMCs. CDR3 sequence: CATGRSSYNEQFF. The CDR3, as DNA: TGTGCCACCGGTCGTAGCTCCTACAATGAGCAGTTCTTC.